This paragraph covers one TCR beta chain sequence. The antigen remains undetermined. These data belong to a study of early T cells in non-severe SARS-CoV-2 infection. Study-wide results and limits: CD4 and private specificities were missed by VDJdb matching, which favored anti-spike CD8 responses.

V dropped 0 bases and J dropped 6 bases, with 11 bases sitting between them. Germline-derived CDR1 and CDR2 are MNHEY and SVGAGI. CDR3 size: 14 residues. TCRdb recomputed calls from the 5' RACE reads with MiXCR, one row per CDR3 protein. This table has tens of thousands of distinct CDR3 sequences, around 10% appearing once. The genes are TRBV6-5 and TRBJ1-1, with D uncertain. Sequencing was performed on whole blood. The receptor was derived from an adult who was a healthcare worker with PCR-confirmed SARS-CoV-2 infection or an uninfected control (not recorded which). CDR3 in DNA: TGTGCCAGCAGTTACTCCATGGGGTCTTCTGAAGCTTTCTTT. Translation: CASSYSMGSSEAFF.